The 28 T cell receptor beta chains reported below all come from one sample, sequenced in a study of blood T cells in healthy people across ages (dated by TCRdb to between 2014 and 2017). Library prep was done by 5' RACE. Sequenced on an Illumina HiSeq 2500. A second PCR of 7 to 11 cycles was run with a J-beta primer mix and a sample-barcoded 5' primer. The public sequencing data were trimmed at Q25 with fastp and processed into clonotypes with MiXCR by TCRdb, which kept only in-frame beta chains. When rows share a CDR3 protein, they turn into one entry using the most common DNA and genes. This sample gives roughly 930,000 distinct CDR3 sequences in total; roughly 48% of them show up just once. Roughly 13% of the sample goes to the ten largest clones. Sequencing used blood. All receptors derive from a man in his thirties or forties in good health.

The gene calls are TRBV5-6 and TRBJ1-4; a weak D match, TRBD1 (5 bases). From germline, CDR1 is SGHDT and CDR2 YYEEEE. There are 15 residues in the CDR3. Trimming left V 4 bases short and J 8 bases short, with 18 bases between. CDR3 region: CASSPSGGVGEKLFF. Here the CDR3 DNA reads TGTGCCAGCAGCCCCAGCGGAGGGGTTGGGGAAAAACTGTTTTTT.

The V call is TRBV25-1, the J call TRBJ2-1; either TRBD1 or TRBD2 may supply D (6 bases each). CDR3 length: 13 residues. V lost 4 bases, J lost 7 bases, and 11 bases lay in between. Germline V CDR1 and CDR2: MGHDK, SYGVNS. The CDR3 DNA reads as TGTGCCAGCAGTGTTGGGGGGCAGAATGAGCAGTTCTTC. It encodes CASSVGGQNEQFF. The full variable domain, with the rest looked up from reference TRBV25-1 and TRBJ2-1, is EADIYQTPRYLVIGTGKKITLECSQTMGHDKMYWYQQDPGMELHLIHYSYGVNSTEKGDLSSESTVSRIRTEHFPLTLESARPSHTSQYLCASSVGGQNEQFFGPGTRLTVL.

As to this clonotype: One junction end disagrees with the germline gene, perhaps due to a read error. This sequence joins TRBV7-9 and TRBJ1-2; no definite D call. Per germline, CDR1 SEHNR and CDR2 FQNEAQ (reference sequence). There are 18 residues in the CDR3. This chain's CDR3 is CASSLAEVLAASDYDYTF. In DNA form, the CDR3 reads TGTGCCAGCAGCTTAGCGGAAGTATTGGCGGCTTCGGACTATGACTACACCTTC.

CDR3 sequence (DNA): TGTGCCAGCAGCCAAGATCTCCTAGACGAGCAGTACTTC. Translating it yields CASSQDLLDEQYF. This chain joins TRBV4-2 and TRBJ2-7, with D uncertain. The CDR3 contains 13 residues. Germline assignment: CDR1 LGHNA and CDR2 YNFKEQ. The V gene lost 0 bases and the J gene lost 5 bases, with 8 bases spanning the gap.

This chain uses TRBV27 with TRBJ2-4; D remains unclear. V was shortened by 5 bases and J by 15 bases, with 23 bases between the two germline ends. CDR3 length equals 14 residues. Germline V gene sequence: CDR1 MNHEY, CDR2 SMNVEV (reference sequence). The CDR3 DNA reads TGTGCCAGCAGTGCCATCACAAGACAAGAGACCCGGTACTTC. It specifies CASSAITRQETRYF.

The J gene is TRBJ2-1, the V gene TRBV9; 9 bases fit TRBD2. The CDR3 is made up of 17 amino acids. The V gene's germline CDR1 is SGDLS and CDR2 YYNGEE. The J segment lost 1 base and the V segment lost 1 base, leaving 6 bases of the junction unmatched. CDR3 sequence: CASSVNPAGGSYNEQFF. CDR3 sequence (DNA): TGTGCCAGCAGCGTAAATCCTGCGGGAGGGTCCTACAATGAGCAGTTCTTC.

This clonotype was counted a few times. The chain is built from TRBV6-5 and TRBJ1-5; 7 nucleotides line up with TRBD1. This CDR3 is 15 amino acids long. Germline V gene lookup returns CDR1 MNHEY and CDR2 SVGAGI. After removal of 0 bases from V and 7 bases from J, the junction contained 6 bases not matched to a gene. The CDR3, as DNA: TGTGCCAGCAGTTACTCGACAGGGCAAGGGCAGCCCCAGCATTTT. Encoded protein: CASSYSTGQGQPQHF.

The chain links TRBV29-1 to TRBJ2-1, with 12 bases lining up with TRBD2. The germline CDR1 and CDR2 sequences are SQVTM and ANQGSEA. The V and J ends lost 0 bases and 13 bases, in that order; junction bases with no gene match: 10. This CDR3 comprises 15 residues. In nucleotides, the CDR3 is TGCAGCGTTGAAGACTGGACTAGCGGGATGGGTGATCAGTTCTTC. Encoded protein: CSVEDWTSGMGDQFF.

J is TRBJ1-6 and V is TRBV24-1; the match to TRBD1 covers 8 bases. The CDR3 runs 14 residues. Germline CDR1 and CDR2: KGHDR and SFDVKD. The V and J ends lost 7 bases and 10 bases, in that order; junction bases with no gene match: 8. CDR3 DNA: TGTGCCACCAGACGGGACAGGCGGGTCTCACCCCTCCACTTT. As protein: CATRRDRRVSPLHF.

V is TRBV7-9 and J is TRBJ2-5; 10 positions match TRBD2. Germline V gene data show CDR1 as SEHNR and CDR2 as FQNEAQ (reference sequence). CDR3 length: 16 residues. V trimming: 3 bases; J trimming: 3 bases; junction bases outside the gene matches: 7. The CDR3 coding sequence is TGTGCCAGCAGCTTCGACCTCGGGACTAGCGAAGAGACCCAGTACTTC. Protein: CASSFDLGTSEETQYF. The whole variable domain, remainder taken from reference TRBV7-9 and TRBJ2-5, is DTGVSQNPRHKITKRGQNVTFRCDPISEHNRLYWYRQTLGQGPEFLTYFQNEAQLEKSRLLSDRFSAERPKGSFSTLEIQRTEQGDSAMYLCASSFDLGTSEETQYFGPGTRLLVL.

J is TRBJ2-5 and V is TRBV6-2 or TRBV6-3; no definite D call. Germline lookup yields CDR1 MNHEY and CDR2 SVGEGT. The CDR3 is 13 residues long. V lost 4 bases to trimming and J lost 10 bases, with 16 bases between them. The CDR3 region is CASSFTTAWDQYF. The CDR3 region has the DNA TGTGCCAGCAGTTTCACGACTGCGTGGGACCAGTACTTC.

The CDR3 protein is CASSLGQGVIYEQYF. The CDR3, as DNA: TGTGCCAGCAGCTTAGGCCAGGGGGTTATCTACGAGCAGTACTTC. The rearrangement links TRBV7-8 to TRBJ2-7, with 7 bases fitting TRBD1. There are 15 residues in the CDR3. Germline trimming cut 1 base from V and 3 bases from J; bases unmatched to any gene: 6. Germline V gene data show CDR1 as SGHVS and CDR2 as FQNEAQ. The full variable domain, completed using reference TRBV7-8 and TRBJ2-7, is GAGVSQSPRYKVAKRGQDVALRCDPISGHVSLFWYQQALGQGPEFLTYFQNEAQLDKSGLPSDRFFAERPEGSVSTLKIQRTQQEDSAVYLCASSLGQGVIYEQYFGPGTRLTVT.

This clonotype was seen only a few times. The rearrangement joins TRBV27 to TRBJ2-2, with D perhaps assigned TRBD1 or TRBD2 (5 bases each). The CDR3 contains 14 residues. Germline V gene sequence: CDR1 MNHEY, CDR2 SMNVEV (reference sequence). Trimming left V 2 bases short and J 4 bases short, with 8 bases between. CDR3 DNA: TGTGCCAGCAGTTTAGGTGGGACCACCGGGGAGCTGTTTTTT. Protein sequence: CASSLGGTTGELFF.

The chain has TRBV7-9 and TRBJ1-1; D gene unclear. V was trimmed by 3 bases and J by 8 bases, leaving 4 bases between them. The CDR3 contains 10 residues. The germline CDR1 and CDR2 sequences are SEHNR and FQNEAQ (reference sequence). This CDR3 is CASSLPEAFF. For the CDR3, the DNA is TGTGCCAGCAGCTTGCCGGAAGCTTTCTTT.

This clonotype was picked up a small number of times. This sequence joins TRBV29-1 and TRBJ2-1; TRBD2 aligns across 10 bases. CDR1 and CDR2 from the germline V gene are SQVTM and ANQGSEA. V dropped 5 bases and J dropped 8; count of bases not matched to a gene: 3. The CDR3 extends over 12 amino acids. The CDR3 coding sequence is TGCAGCGTTCGGCTAGCGGGGGATGAGCAGTTCTTC. Its translation is CSVRLAGDEQFF.

V is TRBV2 and J is TRBJ2-3; D is possibly TRBD1 or TRBD2 (6 bases each). The CDR3 is 15 residues long. Germline CDR1 is SNHLY and CDR2 is FYNNEI. Trimming removed 4 bases at V and 0 bases at J, with 11 bases between. CDR3 nucleotide sequence: TGTGCCAGCAGTGCCTTAGGGGGGAGCACAGATACGCAGTATTTT. This sequence encodes CASSALGGSTDTQYF.

Only a few counts were recorded for this clonotype. The V gene is TRBV6-5, the J gene TRBJ2-7; 7 bases line up with TRBD1. The CDR3 spans 17 residues. Germline CDR1 and CDR2: MNHEY and SVGAGI. J was trimmed by 2 bases and V by 2 bases; bases with no gene match: 12. CDR3 coding DNA: TGTGCCAGCAGTTACATGATCGGACAGGCCGAGCCCTACGAGCAGTACTTC. As protein: CASSYMIGQAEPYEQYF.

The genes are TRBV11-2 and TRBJ1-1; 7 bases match TRBD1. The germline CDR1 and CDR2 sequences are SGHAT and FQNNGV. V shed 6 bases, J shed 11 bases, and the junction held 12 bases outside the gene matches. There are 13 residues in the CDR3. This CDR3 is CASSLIDRVWAFF. The DNA for the CDR3 is TGTGCCAGCAGTTTAATAGACAGGGTGTGGGCTTTCTTT.

The chain recombines TRBV6-6 with TRBJ1-2; D not certain. CDR1 is MNHNY and CDR2 is SVGAGI in the germline V gene (reference sequence). The V and J ends lost 0 bases and 8 bases respectively, with 13 bases between them. CDR3 size: 14 residues. CDR3 bases: TGTGCCAGCAGTTACTCTGGGAGGGCTGAAGGCTACACCTTC. Encoded protein: CASSYSGRAEGYTF.

This clonotype was seen a few times. The J gene is TRBJ1-6, the V gene TRBV5-4; D gene uncertain. The CDR3 sequence is 16 residues long. From germline, CDR1 is SGHNT and CDR2 YYREEE (reference sequence). V lost 1 base to trimming and J lost 0 bases, with 8 bases between them. In DNA form, the CDR3 reads TGTGCCAGCAGCTTGTTGGAGAGCTCCTATAATTCACCCCTCCACTTT. Its protein product is CASSLLESSYNSPLHF.

This clonotype was found a few times. The chain combines TRBV2 with TRBJ1-6; 9 nucleotides match TRBD1. This CDR3 comprises 16 residues. Germline V gene lookup returns CDR1 SNHLY and CDR2 FYNNEI. Trimming cost V 0 bases and J 6 bases; bases outside gene matches: 3. The CDR3 region is CASSEAGQGFNSPLHF. The DNA of the CDR3 is TGTGCCAGCAGTGAAGCGGGACAGGGTTTTAATTCACCCCTCCACTTT.

The rearrangement links TRBV7-7 to TRBJ2-1, with a tentative D call TRBD1 (6 bases). This CDR3 contains 12 residues. CDR1 and CDR2 (germline): SSHAT, FNYEAQ (reference sequence). The CDR3 nucleotides are TGTGCTAGAAGGGGGTTGTACAATGAGCAGTTCTTC. Its protein product is CARRGLYNEQFF.

This chain connects TRBV20-1 to TRBJ2-3; D may correspond to TRBD1 or TRBD2 (5 bases each). CDR3 length: 14 residues. The germline V gene has CDR1 DFQATT and CDR2 SNEGSKA (reference sequence). The chain's CDR3 is CNLPGPWGTDTQYF. The CDR3 nucleotides read TGCAATCTCCCGGGACCCTGGGGCACAGATACGCAGTATTTT.

The J gene is TRBJ1-4, the V gene TRBV4-2; weak D call: TRBD1 (5 bases). V lost 0 bases, J lost 7 bases, and 18 bases lay in between. Per the germline V gene, CDR1 is LGHNA and CDR2 is YNFKEQ. The length of the CDR3 is 17 residues. The CDR3 DNA reads as TGTGCCAGCAGCCAAGATCACGCGCAGGGCTTGCTTGAAAAACTGTTTTTT. It yields the protein CASSQDHAQGLLEKLFF.

V and J are TRBV10-3 and TRBJ1-2; D is uncertain. CDR3 size: 11 residues. Trimming pared 10 bases from V and 10 bases from J, leaving 16 bases between. Germline V gives CDR1 ENHRY, CDR2 SYGVKD. In DNA form, the CDR3 reads TGTGCCACCGCCGAGGCACCTGTCTACACCTTC. Encoded protein: CATAEAPVYTF.

This sequence joins TRBV7-9 and TRBJ2-1; D gene unclear. The J call may be mistaken, given a closer DNA end match to TRBJ2-7. The CDR3 sequence is 17 residues long. Germline CDR1 and CDR2: SEHNR and FQNEAQ (reference sequence). CDR3 coding DNA: TGTGCCAGCAGCGGTAACAACCAGGCTCCCGCCCTCTACGAGCAGTACTTC. It translates to CASSGNNQAPALYEQYF.

This clonotype was observed at least ten times. V is TRBV4-1 and J is TRBJ2-1; D unclear. Germline V gene lookup returns CDR1 MGHRA and CDR2 YSYEKL. V shed 0 bases and J shed 4 bases, with 4 bases lying between them. This CDR3 has 13 residues. The CDR3 coding sequence is TGCGCCAGCAGCCAAGAGGGATACAATGAGCAGTTCTTC. Encoded protein: CASSQEGYNEQFF.

This sequence joins TRBV4-1 and TRBJ2-2, with TRBD1 matching over 11 bases. The CDR3 has 15 amino acids. The germline V gene has CDR1 MGHRA and CDR2 YSYEKL. V lost 3 bases to trimming and J lost 6 bases; unmatched junction nucleotides: 3. CDR3 protein: CASSQGQGGSGELFF. The CDR3 nucleotides are TGCGCCAGCAGCCAGGGACAGGGGGGCTCCGGGGAGCTGTTTTTT.